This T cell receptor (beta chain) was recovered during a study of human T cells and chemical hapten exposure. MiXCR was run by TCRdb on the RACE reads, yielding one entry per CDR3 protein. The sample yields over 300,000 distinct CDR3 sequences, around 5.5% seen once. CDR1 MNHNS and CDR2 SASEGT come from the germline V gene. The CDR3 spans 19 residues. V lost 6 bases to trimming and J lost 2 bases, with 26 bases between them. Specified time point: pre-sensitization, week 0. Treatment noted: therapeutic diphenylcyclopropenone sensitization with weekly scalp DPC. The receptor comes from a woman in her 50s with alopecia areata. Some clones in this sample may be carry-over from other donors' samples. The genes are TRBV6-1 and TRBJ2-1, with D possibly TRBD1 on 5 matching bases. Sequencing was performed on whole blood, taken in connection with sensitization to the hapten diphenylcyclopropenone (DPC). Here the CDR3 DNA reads TGTGCCAGCAGCCAAGTAGTGGGGAAGGGGTATAGCACCTACAATGAGCAGTTCTTC. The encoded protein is CASSQVVGKGYSTYNEQFF.